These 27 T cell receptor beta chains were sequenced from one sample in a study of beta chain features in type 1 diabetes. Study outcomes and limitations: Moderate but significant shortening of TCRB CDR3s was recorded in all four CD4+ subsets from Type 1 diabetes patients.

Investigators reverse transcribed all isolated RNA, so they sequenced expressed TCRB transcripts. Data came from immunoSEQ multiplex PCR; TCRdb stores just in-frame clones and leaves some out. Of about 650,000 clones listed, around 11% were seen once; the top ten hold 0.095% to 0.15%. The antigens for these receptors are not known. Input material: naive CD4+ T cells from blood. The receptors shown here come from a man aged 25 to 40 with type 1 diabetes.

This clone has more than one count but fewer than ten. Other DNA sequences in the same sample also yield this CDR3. The DNA of the CDR3 is TGTGCCAGCAGCTTAGGGGGAAGGAATCAGCCCCAGCATTTT. Residues: CASSLGGRNQPQHF. The chain recombines TRBV13 with TRBJ1-5; D unclear. V lost 0 bases to trimming and J lost 4 bases, with 7 bases between them. Germline V gene data show CDR1 as PRHDT and CDR2 as FYEKMQ (reference sequence). The CDR3 contains 14 residues.

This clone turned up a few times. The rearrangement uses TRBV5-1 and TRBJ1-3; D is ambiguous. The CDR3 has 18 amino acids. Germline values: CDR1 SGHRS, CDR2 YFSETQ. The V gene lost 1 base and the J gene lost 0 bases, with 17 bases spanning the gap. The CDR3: CASSLTALREDSGNTIYF. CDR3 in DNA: TGCGCCAGCAGCTTGACGGCCCTACGGGAGGACTCTGGAAACACCATATATTTT.

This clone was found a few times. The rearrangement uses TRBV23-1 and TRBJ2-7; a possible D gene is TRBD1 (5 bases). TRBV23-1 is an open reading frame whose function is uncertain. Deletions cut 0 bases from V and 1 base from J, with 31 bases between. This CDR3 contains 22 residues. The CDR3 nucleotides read TGCGCCAGCAGTCAATCGGGTCAGGGTGGGAATCGATTACCCGCACTTTCCTACGAGCAGTACTTC. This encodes CASSQSGQGGNRLPALSYEQYF.

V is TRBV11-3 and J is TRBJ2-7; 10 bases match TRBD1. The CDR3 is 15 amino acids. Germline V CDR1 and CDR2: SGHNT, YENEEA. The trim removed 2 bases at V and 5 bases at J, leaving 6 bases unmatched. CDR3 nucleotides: TGTGCCAGCAGCTTATTGGGACAGGGGCACGACGAGCAGTACTTC. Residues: CASSLLGQGHDEQYF. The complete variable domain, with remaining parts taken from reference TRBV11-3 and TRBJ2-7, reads EAGVVQSPRYKIIEKKQPVAFWCNPISGHNTLYWYLQNLGQGPELLIRYENEEAVDDSQLPKDRFSAERLKGVDSTLKIQPAELGDSAVYLCASSLLGQGHDEQYFGPGTRLTVT.

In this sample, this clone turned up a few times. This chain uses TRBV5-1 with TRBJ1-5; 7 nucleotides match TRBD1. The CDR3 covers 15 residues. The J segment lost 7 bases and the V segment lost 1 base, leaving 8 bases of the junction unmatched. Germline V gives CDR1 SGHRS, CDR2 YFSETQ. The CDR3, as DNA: TGCGCCAGCAGCTTGTCAACAGGGGCTGGGCAGCCCCAGCATTTT. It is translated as CASSLSTGAGQPQHF.

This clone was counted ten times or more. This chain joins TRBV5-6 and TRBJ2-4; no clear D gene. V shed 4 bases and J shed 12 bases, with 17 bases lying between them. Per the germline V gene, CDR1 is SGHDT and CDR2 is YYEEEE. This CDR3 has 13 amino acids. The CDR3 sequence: CASSGVTLRNQYF. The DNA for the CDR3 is TGTGCCAGCAGCGGGGTTACGCTCCGAAATCAGTACTTC.

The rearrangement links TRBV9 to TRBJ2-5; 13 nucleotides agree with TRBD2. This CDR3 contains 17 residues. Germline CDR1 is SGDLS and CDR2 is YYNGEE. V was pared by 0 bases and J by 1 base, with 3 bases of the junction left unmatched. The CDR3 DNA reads TGTGCCAGCAGCGTAGGACTAGCGGGGGGCATCCAAGAGACCCAGTACTTC. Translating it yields CASSVGLAGGIQETQYF.

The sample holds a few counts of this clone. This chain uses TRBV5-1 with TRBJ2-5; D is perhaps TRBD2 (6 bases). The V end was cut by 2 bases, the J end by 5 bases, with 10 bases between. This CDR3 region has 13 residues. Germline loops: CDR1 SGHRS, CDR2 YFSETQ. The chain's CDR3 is CASSFLAGETQYF. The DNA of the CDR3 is TGCGCCAGCAGCTTCCTGGCGGGGGAGACCCAGTACTTC.

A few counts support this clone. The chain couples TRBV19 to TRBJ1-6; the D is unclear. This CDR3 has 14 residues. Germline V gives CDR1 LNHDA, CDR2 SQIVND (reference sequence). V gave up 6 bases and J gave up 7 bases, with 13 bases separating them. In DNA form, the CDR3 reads TGTGCCAGTAGCTCAGGCTCTAACAATTCACCCCTCCACTTT. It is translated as CASSSGSNNSPLHF.

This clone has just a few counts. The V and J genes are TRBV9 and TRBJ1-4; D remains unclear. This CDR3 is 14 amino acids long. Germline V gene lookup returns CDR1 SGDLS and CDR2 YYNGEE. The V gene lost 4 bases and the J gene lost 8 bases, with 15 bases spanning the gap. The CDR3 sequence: CASSPSPSREKLFF. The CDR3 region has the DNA TGTGCCAGCAGCCCCAGCCCTAGCCGGGAAAAACTGTTTTTT.

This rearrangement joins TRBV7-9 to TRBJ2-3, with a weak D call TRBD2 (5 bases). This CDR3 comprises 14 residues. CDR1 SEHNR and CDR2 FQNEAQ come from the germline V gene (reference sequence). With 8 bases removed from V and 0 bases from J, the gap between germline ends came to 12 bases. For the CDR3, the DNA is TGTGCCAGCTCCGGACGGACTAGCACAGATACGCAGTATTTT. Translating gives CASSGRTSTDTQYF.

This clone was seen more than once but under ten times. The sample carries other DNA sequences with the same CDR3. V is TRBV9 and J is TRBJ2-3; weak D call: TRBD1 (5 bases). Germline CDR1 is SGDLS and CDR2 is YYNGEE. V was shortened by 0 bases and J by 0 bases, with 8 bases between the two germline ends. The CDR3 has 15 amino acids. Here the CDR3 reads CASSVGQGSTDTQYF. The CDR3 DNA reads TGTGCCAGCAGCGTAGGGCAGGGTAGCACAGATACGCAGTATTTT.

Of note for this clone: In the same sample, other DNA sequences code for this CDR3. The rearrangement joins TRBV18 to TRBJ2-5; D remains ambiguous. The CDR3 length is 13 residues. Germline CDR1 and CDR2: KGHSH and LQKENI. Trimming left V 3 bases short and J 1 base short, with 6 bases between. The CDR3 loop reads CASSPRGQETQYF. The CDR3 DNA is TGTGCCAGCTCACCCAGAGGCCAAGAGACCCAGTACTTC.

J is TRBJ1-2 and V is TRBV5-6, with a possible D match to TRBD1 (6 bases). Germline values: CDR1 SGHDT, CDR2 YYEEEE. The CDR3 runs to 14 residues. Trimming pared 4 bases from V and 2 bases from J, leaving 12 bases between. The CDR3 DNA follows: TGTGCCAGCAGCGCCAAAGACAGGAACTATGGCTACACCTTC. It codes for CASSAKDRNYGYTF.

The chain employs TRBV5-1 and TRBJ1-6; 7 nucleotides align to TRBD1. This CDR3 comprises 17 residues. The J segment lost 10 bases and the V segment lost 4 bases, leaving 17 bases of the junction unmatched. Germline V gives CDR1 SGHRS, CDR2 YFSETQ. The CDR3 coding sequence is TGCGCCAGCAGCCCGCGGGGCCGGGACAGTCGGTACTCACCCCTCCACTTT. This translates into CASSPRGRDSRYSPLHF.

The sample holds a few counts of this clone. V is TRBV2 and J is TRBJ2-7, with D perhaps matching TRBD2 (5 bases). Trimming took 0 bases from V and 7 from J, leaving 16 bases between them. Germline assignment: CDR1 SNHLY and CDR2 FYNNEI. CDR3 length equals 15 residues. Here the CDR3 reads CASSEARALTGEQYF. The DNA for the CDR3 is TGTGCCAGCAGTGAAGCAAGGGCGCTAACGGGGGAGCAGTACTTC.

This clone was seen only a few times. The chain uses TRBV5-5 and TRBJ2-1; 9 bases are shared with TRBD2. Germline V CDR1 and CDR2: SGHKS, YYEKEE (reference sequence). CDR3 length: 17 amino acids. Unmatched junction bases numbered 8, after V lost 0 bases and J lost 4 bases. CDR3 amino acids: CASSLVGLAGLYNEQFF. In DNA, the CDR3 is TGTGCCAGCAGCTTGGTAGGCCTAGCGGGGCTTTACAATGAGCAGTTCTTC.

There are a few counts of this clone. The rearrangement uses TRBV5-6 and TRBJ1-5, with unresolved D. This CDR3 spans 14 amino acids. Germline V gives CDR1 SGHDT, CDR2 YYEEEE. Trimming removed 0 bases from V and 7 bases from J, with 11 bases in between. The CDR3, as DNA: TGTGCCAGCAGCTTGGGGCAGACTAGGCAGCCCCAGCATTTT. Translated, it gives CASSLGQTRQPQHF.

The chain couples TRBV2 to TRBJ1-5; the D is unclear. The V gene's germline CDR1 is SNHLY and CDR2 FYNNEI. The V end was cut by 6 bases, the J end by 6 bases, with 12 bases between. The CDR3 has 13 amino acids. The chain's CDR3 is CASRRGSAQPQHF. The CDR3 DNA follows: TGTGCCAGCAGGCGGGGATCGGCTCAGCCCCAGCATTTT.

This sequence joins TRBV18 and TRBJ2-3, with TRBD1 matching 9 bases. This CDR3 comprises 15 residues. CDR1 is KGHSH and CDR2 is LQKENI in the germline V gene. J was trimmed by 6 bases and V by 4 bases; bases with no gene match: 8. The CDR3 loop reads CASSLRTGVSDTQYF. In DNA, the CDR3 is TGTGCCAGCTCACTACGGACAGGGGTGTCCGATACGCAGTATTTT. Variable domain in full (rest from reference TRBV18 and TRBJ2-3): NAGVMQNPRHLVRRRGQEARLRCSPMKGHSHVYWYRQLPEEGLKFMVYLQKENIIDESGMPKERFSAEFPKEGPSILRIQQVVRGDSAAYFCASSLRTGVSDTQYFGPGTRLTVL.

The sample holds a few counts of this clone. CDR3 bases: TGTGCCAGTACCCCGGACAGTGGAGTAGACAATGAGCAGTTCTTC. Translation: CASTPDSGVDNEQFF. The chain couples TRBV19 to TRBJ2-1, with D possibly being TRBD1 (6 bases). V lost 7 bases to trimming and J lost 5 bases, with 18 bases between them. The CDR3 is 15 amino acids. Germline V gene data show CDR1 as LNHDA and CDR2 as SQIVND (reference sequence).

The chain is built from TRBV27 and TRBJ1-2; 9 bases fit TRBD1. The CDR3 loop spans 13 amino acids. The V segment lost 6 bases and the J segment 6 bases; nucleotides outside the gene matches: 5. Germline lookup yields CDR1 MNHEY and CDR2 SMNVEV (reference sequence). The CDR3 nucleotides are TGTGCCAGCAGCCACGGGACAGGGCATGGCTACACCTTC. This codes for CASSHGTGHGYTF.

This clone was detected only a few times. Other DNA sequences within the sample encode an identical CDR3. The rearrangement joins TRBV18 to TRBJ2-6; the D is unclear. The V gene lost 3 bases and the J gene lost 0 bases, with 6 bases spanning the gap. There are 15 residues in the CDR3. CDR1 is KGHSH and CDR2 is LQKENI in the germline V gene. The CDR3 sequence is CASSPDGSGANVLTF. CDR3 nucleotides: TGTGCCAGCTCACCGGACGGCTCTGGGGCCAACGTCCTGACTTTC.

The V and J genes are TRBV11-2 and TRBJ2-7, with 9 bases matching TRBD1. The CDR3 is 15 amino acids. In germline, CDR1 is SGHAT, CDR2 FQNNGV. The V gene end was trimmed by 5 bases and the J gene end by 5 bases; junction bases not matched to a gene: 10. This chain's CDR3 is CASSDRTGVFHEQYF. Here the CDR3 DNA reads TGTGCCAGCAGCGACCGGACAGGGGTCTTCCACGAGCAGTACTTC.

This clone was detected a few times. CDR3 sequence: CASSLVRSTDEQYF. Written as DNA, the CDR3 is TGCGCCAGCAGCTTGGTTCGATCCACAGACGAGCAGTACTTC. The V gene is TRBV5-1, the J gene TRBJ2-7; D gene uncertain. Germline V lookup: CDR1 SGHRS, CDR2 YFSETQ. With 0 bases removed from V and 5 bases from J, the gap between germline ends came to 12 bases. CDR3 length equals 14 residues.

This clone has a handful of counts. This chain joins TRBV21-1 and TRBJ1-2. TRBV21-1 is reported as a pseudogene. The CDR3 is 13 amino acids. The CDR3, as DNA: TGTGCCAGCAGCAGGGTCTGTGACTATGGCTACACCTTC. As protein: CASSRVCDYGYTF.

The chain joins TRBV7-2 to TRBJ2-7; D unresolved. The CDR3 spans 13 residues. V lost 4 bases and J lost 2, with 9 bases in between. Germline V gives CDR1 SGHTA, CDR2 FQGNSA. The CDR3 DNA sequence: TGTGCCAGCAGCTCCTCGGGTACCTACGAGCAGTACTTC. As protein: CASSSSGTYEQYF.